The clone carrying this T cell receptor (beta chain) showed up just once. The data originate from a study of blood T cell repertoires in COVID-19. Overall study: Samples of COVID-19 (acute and convalescent) were obtained from the United States, Italy and Spain. Sources were T cells, B-cell-depleted T cells, or PBMCs; the material itself was cDNA or gDNA.

Original processing notes: Cell counts per sample came from amplifying reference gene primers. Using immunoSEQ multiplex PCR, the repertoire was profiled, and TCRdb retains in-frame clones only, with some absent. V and J calls and clone size are given by that table; D and trimming were obtained from the DNA. The table has 55,000 to 75,000 clones, 86% seen once; the top ten hold 4.1%. The germline gives CDR1 SGDLS, CDR2 YYNGEE. There are 14 residues in the CDR3. The V end was cut by 4 bases, the J end by 4 bases, with 14 bases between. Specimen: peripheral blood. The chain carries TRBV9 and TRBJ2-5; D possibly corresponds to TRBD1 (5 bases). The receptor's source is a middle-aged man with acute or convalescent COVID-19. CDR3 coding DNA: TGTGCCAGCAGCTCGGACATCTCCGGAGAGACCCAGTACTTC. As protein: CASSSDISGETQYF.